Listed below are T cell receptor beta chains from one sample, sequenced in a study of shared clonotypes between healthy human individuals. Profiling relied on immunoSEQ multiplex PCR, and the TCRdb table lists in-frame clones only, not all of them. The table shows about 2.1 million clones, with about 93% occurring only once. Sequencing was done on a sample of naive CD8+ T cells from PBMCs. The receptor source for this set is a man in his late teens or twenties in good health. Some clones in this sample may be carry-over from other donors' samples. Both conserved end residues are part of each CDR3. D genes are given only for firm matches. Expanded clones get a size class; other rows say once, few or many, or leave the size out.

clone size	D gene	V gene	J gene	CDR3 protein	CDR3 DNA
NA	NA	TRBV29-1	TRBJ1-1	CSVEDRSEAFF	TGCAGCGTTGAAGACAGGTCTGAAGCTTTCTTT
NA	TRBD1	TRBV7-2	TRBJ2-3	CASSLAGAGQGLGTDTQYF	TGTGCCAGCAGCTTAGCAGGTGCGGGACAGGGTCTCGGCACAGATACGCAGTATTTT
NA	NA	TRBV7-8	TRBJ2-4	CASSPRTGGALGIQYF	TGTGCCAGCAGCCCGCGGACTGGGGGGGCTTTGGGCATTCAGTACTTC
NA	TRBD1	TRBV4-1	TRBJ2-7	CASSQDPTGAYEQYF	TGCGCCAGCAGCCAAGATCCAACAGGGGCCTACGAGCAGTACTTC
NA	TRBD2	TRBV5-6	TRBJ2-5	CASSLMTSGRQETQYF	TGTGCCAGCAGCTTGATGACTAGCGGGAGACAAGAGACCCAGTACTTC
NA	TRBD1	TRBV4-3	TRBJ2-1	CASSQPGQGRYNEQFF	TGCGCCAGCAGCCAACCCGGACAGGGGCGTTACAATGAGCAGTTCTTC
NA	NA	TRBV7-8	TRBJ1-1	CASTGNTEAFF	TGTGCCAGCACAGGGAACACTGAAGCTTTCTTT
once	TRBD1	TRBV11-1	TRBJ2-3	CASSLVDRTGSTDTQYF	TGTGCCAGCAGCTTAGTTGACCGGACAGGGAGCACAGATACGCAGTATTTT
NA	NA	TRBV5-6	TRBJ1-1	CASSLGGLSNTEAFF	TGTGCCAGCAGCTTGGGAGGGCTCAGCAACACTGAAGCTTTCTTT
NA	NA	TRBV28	TRBJ1-2	CASSFVRAYYGYTF	TGTGCCAGCAGTTTTGTACGAGCCTACTATGGCTACACCTTC
once	NA	TRBV11-2	TRBJ2-7	CASSLRAGTYEQYF	TGTGCCAGCAGCCTCCGGGCCGGGACCTACGAGCAGTACTTC
NA	NA	TRBV11-1	TRBJ2-2	CASSLSRAAVTGELFF	TGTGCCAGCAGCTTATCACGGGCAGCCGTCACCGGGGAGCTGTTTTTT
NA	NA	TRBV6-5	TRBJ2-2	CASSYSEGTGELFF	TGTGCCAGCAGTTACAGTGAAGGGACCGGGGAGCTGTTTTTT
once	TRBD2	TRBV7-8	TRBJ2-3	CASSLGYGGRTDTQYF	TGTGCCAGCAGCTTAGGTTACGGGGGGAGGACAGATACGCAGTATTTT
NA	NA	TRBV28	TRBJ2-7	CASRAGTEIPYEQYF	TGTGCCAGCAGGGCCGGGACGGAGATCCCCTACGAGCAGTACTTC
NA	TRBD1	TRBV6-5	TRBJ1-2	CASSYSFQGALGYTF	TGTGCCAGCAGTTACTCGTTTCAGGGGGCGCTCGGCTACACCTTC
NA	TRBD1	TRBV6-6	TRBJ2-1	CASSYSGTVVRNEQFF	TGTGCCAGCAGTTACTCCGGGACAGTAGTTCGGAATGAGCAGTTCTTC
NA	TRBD2	TRBV2	TRBJ2-4	CASNRLAGIENIQYF	TGTGCCAGCAATAGACTAGCGGGTATCGAAAACATTCAGTACTTC
NA	NA	TRBV11-2	TRBJ2-7	CASSLGTAYEQYF	TGTGCCAGCAGCTTAGGAACAGCCTACGAGCAGTACTTC
NA	NA	TRBV10-3	TRBJ1-2	CAISEDGEPRGGYTF	TGTGCCATCAGTGAGGACGGAGAGCCCAGGGGTGGCTACACCTTC
NA	NA	TRBV6-6	TRBJ2-1	CASSYLARRGDEQFF	TGTGCCAGCAGTTACCTCGCTAGGAGAGGGGATGAGCAGTTCTTC
NA	NA	TRBV19	TRBJ2-5	CASSIRGALGETQYF	TGTGCCAGTAGTATACGCGGGGCTTTGGGGGAGACCCAGTACTTC
NA	NA	TRBV7-8	TRBJ2-5	CASSSPTSFDETQYF	TGTGCCAGCAGCTCGCCGACTAGTTTCGATGAGACCCAGTACTTC
NA	NA	TRBV7-8	TRBJ1-2	CASSLSGNQNYGYTF	TGTGCCAGCAGCTTAAGTGGGAACCAAAACTATGGCTACACCTTC
NA	TRBD2	TRBV29-1	TRBJ2-7	CSVLAGGAYEQYF	TGCAGCGTCCTAGCGGGAGGCGCCTACGAGCAGTACTTC
NA	NA	TRBV7-9	TRBJ1-2	CASSLLIPLYGYTF	TGTGCCAGCAGCTTACTGATTCCTCTTTATGGCTACACCTTC
NA	TRBD2	TRBV28	TRBJ2-7	CASSLLRGGYEQYF	TGTGCCAGCAGTTTACTCCGGGGGGGCTACGAGCAGTACTTC
NA	NA	TRBV9	TRBJ2-1	CASSVVGGLDSYNEQFF	TGTGCCAGCAGCGTAGTAGGGGGACTGGACTCCTACAATGAGCAGTTCTTC
NA	NA	TRBV6-5	TRBJ1-1	CASTPGREVPEAFF	TGTGCCAGCACTCCGGGGCGCGAAGTCCCTGAAGCTTTCTTT
NA	TRBD2	TRBV2	TRBJ2-1	CASSLTSGRVNNEQFF	TGTGCCAGCAGTCTGACTAGCGGGAGGGTGAACAATGAGCAGTTCTTC
NA	NA	TRBV25-1	TRBJ1-3	CASRETGTGNTIYF	TGTGCCAGCAGGGAAACGGGGACTGGAAACACCATATATTTT
once	NA	TRBV6-1	TRBJ2-7	CASSELGQSYEQYF	TGTGCCAGCAGTGAACTCGGGCAGAGTTACGAGCAGTACTTC
NA	NA	TRBV9	TRBJ2-1	CASSVAPWNEQFF	TGTGCCAGCAGCGTGGCCCCCTGGAATGAGCAGTTCTTC
NA	TRBD2	TRBV7-9	TRBJ2-5	CASSNLSPTERGLQETQYF	TGTGCCAGCAGCAACCTTAGCCCGACAGAGCGGGGCCTTCAAGAGACCCAGTACTTC
NA	TRBD1	TRBV28	TRBJ1-4	CATAFRGGEKLFF	TGTGCCACTGCGTTCAGGGGGGGTGAAAAACTGTTTTTT
NA	NA	TRBV7-2	TRBJ2-2	CASSARGGPIFTGELFF	TGTGCCAGCAGCGCCCGAGGGGGGCCTATTTTCACCGGGGAGCTGTTTTTT
NA	NA	TRBV5-1	TRBJ2-7	CASTGGSYEQYF	TGCGCCAGCACCGGCGGCTCCTACGAGCAGTACTTC
NA	NA	TRBV4-3	TRBJ2-1	CASSQVEGFNEQFF	TGCGCCAGCAGCCAAGTTGAGGGCTTCAATGAGCAGTTCTTC
NA	NA	TRBV11-2	TRBJ2-2	CASSSHFRDVNTGELFF	TGTGCCAGCAGCTCACACTTCCGGGACGTCAACACCGGGGAGCTGTTTTTT
few	TRBD1	TRBV29-1	TRBJ1-2	CSVPGTVYGYTF	TGCAGCGTCCCCGGGACAGTCTATGGCTACACCTTC
NA	NA	TRBV5-4	TRBJ1-4	CASSLFPEKLFF	TGTGCCAGCAGCTTGTTCCCCGAAAAACTGTTTTTT
NA	TRBD2	TRBV5-6	TRBJ2-7	CASSLGTSVYEQYF	TGTGCCAGCAGCTTAGGGACTAGCGTCTACGAGCAGTACTTC
once	TRBD2	TRBV7-9	TRBJ2-7	CASSRPGSSGTYEQYF	TGTGCCAGCAGCCGCCCCGGGTCTAGCGGGACCTACGAGCAGTACTTC
NA	NA	TRBV5-5	TRBJ2-7	CASSLGPTTNSYEQYF	TGTGCCAGCAGCTTGGGTCCGACTACCAACTCCTACGAGCAGTACTTC
NA	NA	TRBV13	TRBJ2-1	CASRDAGPDGEQFF	TGTGCCAGCAGAGACGCGGGCCCCGACGGTGAGCAGTTCTTC
once	TRBD2	TRBV12-5	TRBJ2-7	CASGLAVAGVNYEQYF	TGTGCTAGTGGTTTGGCGGTAGCGGGAGTGAACTACGAGCAGTACTTC
NA	NA	TRBV2	TRBJ2-6	CASSPEAGFGANVLTF	TGTGCCAGCAGTCCAGAGGCGGGGTTCGGGGCCAACGTCCTGACTTTC
NA	NA	TRBV28	TRBJ1-4	CASSLLGTLNEKLFF	TGTGCCAGCAGTTTATTAGGGACACTTAATGAAAAACTGTTTTTT
NA	TRBD1	TRBV9	TRBJ2-3	CASSVEGASTDTQYF	TGTGCCAGCAGCGTCGAGGGGGCTAGCACAGATACGCAGTATTTT
NA	TRBD1	TRBV4-1	TRBJ2-7	CASSHRGTGTYEQYF	TGCGCCAGCAGCCATAGGGGGACAGGTACCTACGAGCAGTACTTC
NA	NA	TRBV27	TRBJ2-7	CASSSHREAPYEQYF	TGTGCCAGCAGTTCGCACAGGGAGGCCCCCTACGAGCAGTACTTC
once	TRBD1	TRBV9	TRBJ2-7	CASSPWDRDYEQYF	TGTGCCAGCAGCCCTTGGGACAGGGACTACGAGCAGTACTTC
NA	NA	TRBV29-1	TRBJ2-3	CSVVMSPRRGPDTQYF	TGCAGCGTTGTAATGTCCCCCCGTCGAGGCCCAGATACGCAGTATTTT
NA	TRBD1	TRBV5-1	TRBJ1-2	CASSLMEGANYGYTF	TGCGCCAGCAGCTTGATGGAGGGGGCGAACTATGGCTACACCTTC
NA	NA	TRBV27	TRBJ2-3	CASSHYSTDTQYF	TGTGCCAGCAGTCACTACAGCACAGATACGCAGTATTTT
NA	NA	TRBV27	TRBJ2-2	CASSLVGDSTSLTGELFF	TGTGCCAGCAGTTTGGTGGGGGACTCGACTAGTTTGACCGGGGAGCTGTTTTTT
NA	NA	TRBV7-9	TRBJ2-1	CASSLTSAAYNEQFF	TGTGCCAGCAGCTTAACCTCGGCGGCCTACAATGAGCAGTTCTTC
once	TRBD2	TRBV27	TRBJ2-7	CASSLMTSGGFYEQYF	TGTGCCAGCAGTTTAATGACTAGCGGGGGATTTTACGAGCAGTACTTC
NA	TRBD1	TRBV7-9	TRBJ2-7	CASSLAGQGSYYEQYF	TGTGCCAGCAGCTTAGCTGGACAGGGATCATACTACGAGCAGTACTTC